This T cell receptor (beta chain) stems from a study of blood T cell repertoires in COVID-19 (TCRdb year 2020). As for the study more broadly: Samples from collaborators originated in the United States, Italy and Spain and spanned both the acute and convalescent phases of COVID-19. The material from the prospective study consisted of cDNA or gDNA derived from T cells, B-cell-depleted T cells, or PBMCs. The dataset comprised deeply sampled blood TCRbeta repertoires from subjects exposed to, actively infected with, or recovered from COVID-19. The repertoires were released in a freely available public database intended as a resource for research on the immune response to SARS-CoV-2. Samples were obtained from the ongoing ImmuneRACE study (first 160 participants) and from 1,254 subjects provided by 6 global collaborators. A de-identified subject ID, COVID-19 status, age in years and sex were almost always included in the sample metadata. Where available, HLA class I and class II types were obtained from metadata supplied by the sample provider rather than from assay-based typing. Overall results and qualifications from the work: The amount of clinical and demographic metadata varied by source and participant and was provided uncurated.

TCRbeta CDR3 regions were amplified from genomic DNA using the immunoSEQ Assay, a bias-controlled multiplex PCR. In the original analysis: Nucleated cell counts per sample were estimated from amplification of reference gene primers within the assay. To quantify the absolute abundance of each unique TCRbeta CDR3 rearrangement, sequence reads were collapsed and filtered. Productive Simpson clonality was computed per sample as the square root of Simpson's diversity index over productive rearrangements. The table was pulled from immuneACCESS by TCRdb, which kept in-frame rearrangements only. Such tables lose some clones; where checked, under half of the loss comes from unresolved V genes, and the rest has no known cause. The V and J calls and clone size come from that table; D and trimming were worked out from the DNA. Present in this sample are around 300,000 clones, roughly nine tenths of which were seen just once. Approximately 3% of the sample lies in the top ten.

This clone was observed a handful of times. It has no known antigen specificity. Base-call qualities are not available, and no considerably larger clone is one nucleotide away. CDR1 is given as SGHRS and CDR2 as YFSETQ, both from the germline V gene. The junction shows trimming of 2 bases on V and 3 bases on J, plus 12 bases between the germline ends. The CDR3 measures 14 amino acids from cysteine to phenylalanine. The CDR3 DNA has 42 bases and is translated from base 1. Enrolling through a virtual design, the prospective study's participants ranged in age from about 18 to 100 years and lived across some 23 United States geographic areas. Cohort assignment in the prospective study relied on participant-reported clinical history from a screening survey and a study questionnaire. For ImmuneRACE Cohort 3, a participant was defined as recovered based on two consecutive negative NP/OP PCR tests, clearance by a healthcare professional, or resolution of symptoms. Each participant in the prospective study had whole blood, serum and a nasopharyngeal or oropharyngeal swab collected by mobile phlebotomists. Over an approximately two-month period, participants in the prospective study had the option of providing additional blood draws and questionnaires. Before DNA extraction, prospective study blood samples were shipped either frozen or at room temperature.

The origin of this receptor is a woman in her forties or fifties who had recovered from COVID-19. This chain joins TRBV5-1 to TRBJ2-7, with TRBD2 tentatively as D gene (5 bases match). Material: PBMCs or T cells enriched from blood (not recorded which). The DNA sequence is TGCGCCAGCAGCTTTATCGGACGGGACTACGAGCAGTACTTC. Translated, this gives CASSFIGRDYEQYF.